This is a list of T cell receptor beta chains from one sample in a study of blood T cell repertoires in COVID-19. Assay: immunoSEQ multiplex PCR; the TCRdb copy retains only in-frame clones and omits some. The sample lists 200,000 to 300,000 clones, approximately 84% occurring once. Source material: peripheral blood. All receptors come from a man aged 50 or older with acute or convalescent COVID-19. CDR3s include the opening cysteine and the closing phenylalanine or tryptophan. The order of the fields is V gene, J gene, D gene, CDR3 protein. The D gene is left open where the match is weak.

TRBV30	TRBJ1-5	TRBD1	CAWSARDRDNQPQHF
TRBV3-1/TRBV3-2	TRBJ1-1	TRBD1	CASSHTGTGGSHTEAFF
TRBV6-1	TRBJ2-7	NA	CASSEAPNYEQYF
TRBV20-1	TRBJ2-7	NA	CSATGRNEQYF
TRBV7-3	TRBJ2-1	TRBD2	CASSPGTSGPIGYNEQFF
TRBV6-4	TRBJ2-3	TRBD2	CASSDLAGGLDTQYF
TRBV27	TRBJ2-2	TRBD1	CASKTERPQGSGELFF
TRBV6-6	TRBJ2-7	TRBD1	CASSSPTGGLYEQYF
TRBV5-1	TRBJ2-7	TRBD2	CASSLSSGGYEQYF
TRBV10-1	TRBJ2-1	TRBD2	CASSYYTGTSGRAYNEQFF
TRBV21-1	TRBJ1-3	NA	CASSTPGQGTGNTIYF
TRBV9	TRBJ1-6	NA	CASSRTAGEGWKRYSPLHF
TRBV12-3/TRBV12-4	TRBJ1-1	NA	CASNSGLGTEAFF
TRBV30	TRBJ2-1	TRBD2	CAWGAGGPGNEQFF
TRBV18	TRBJ2-1	TRBD1	CASSPTGTGGSQEQFF
TRBV14	TRBJ2-2	TRBD2	CASSRLLAGDTGELFF
TRBV3-1/TRBV3-2	TRBJ2-1	TRBD2	CASSQGTSGPNEQFF
TRBV15	TRBJ1-1	TRBD1	CATSRGVQGTEAFF
TRBV28	TRBJ1-2	TRBD1	CASSKARTGGDRYGYTF
TRBV12-5	TRBJ1-5	NA	CASGSTLGGDDQPQHF
TRBV7-9	TRBJ1-5	TRBD1	CASSLGTITGGDQPQHF
TRBV19	TRBJ1-5	NA	CASSMPTGLGRNQPQHF
TRBV4-1	TRBJ1-1	NA	CASSQPSTVGDTEAFF
TRBV23-1	TRBJ2-6	TRBD1	CASSHGQASPSGANVLTF
TRBV27	TRBJ2-1	TRBD2	CASSLREGMNEQFF
TRBV12-5	TRBJ1-1	NA	CASKEQTNTEAFF
TRBV4-1	TRBJ2-4	TRBD1	CASSLTSDRGKNIQYF
TRBV21-1	TRBJ2-3	NA	CASSKVFTGPAGPTDTQYF
TRBV9	TRBJ2-7	TRBD2	CASSVSGLANEQYF
TRBV2	TRBJ2-3	NA	CASAPSGANTDTQYF
TRBV19	TRBJ2-7	NA	CASSIRERDYEQYF
TRBV19	TRBJ2-4	NA	CASSGGLAKNIQYF
TRBV29-1	TRBJ1-1	NA	CSVEAWGSGGAEAFF
TRBV5-1	TRBJ1-1	TRBD1	CASSLSRTGVTEAFF
TRBV4-1	TRBJ2-7	NA	CASSQAGSYEQYF
TRBV2	TRBJ1-5	TRBD1	CASNQDRVTNQPQHF
TRBV18	TRBJ1-5	NA	CASSTGLSSNQPQHF
TRBV6-6	TRBJ2-2	NA	CASSYRAQGTGELFF
TRBV30	TRBJ1-1	NA	CAWSVNEAFF
TRBV30	TRBJ1-6	NA	CAWSVTGRSPLHF
TRBV3-1/TRBV3-2	TRBJ2-7	TRBD2	CASSLRTSGREYEQYF
TRBV6-5	TRBJ1-2	TRBD1	CASVRQGGDYGYTF
TRBV9	TRBJ1-2	NA	CASSGDAVRGGYTF
TRBV19	TRBJ2-2	NA	CASEGRMNTGELFF
TRBV30	TRBJ1-5	NA	CAWGWSSNQPQHF
TRBV7-9	TRBJ1-2	TRBD1	CASSYDPTGYGYTF
TRBV6-5	TRBJ1-5	NA	CASKSQENQPQHF
TRBV9	TRBJ2-7	TRBD1	CASSSGTGGTYEQYF
TRBV29-1	TRBJ2-1	TRBD2	CSVDGGVNEQFF
TRBV10-2	TRBJ1-1	TRBD1	CASSSDRGTTEAFF
TRBV2	TRBJ1-1	NA	CASSGGPWTEAFF
TRBV6-5	TRBJ1-1	NA	CASRLNRIPNTEAFF
TRBV7-9	TRBJ1-2	TRBD1	CASSRGTDYGYTF
TRBV29-1	TRBJ1-4	TRBD1	CSVGYRGVNTNEKLFF
TRBV9	TRBJ1-1	NA	CASSVTVDTEAFF
TRBV27	TRBJ2-7	TRBD2	CASSNRGAGGTEQYF
TRBV10-2	TRBJ1-6	NA	CASSESGQNSPLHF
TRBV2	TRBJ2-7	TRBD1	CASSRDRGPYEQYF